This T cell receptor beta chain was identified during a study of T-cell memory formation after mild COVID-19. The CDR3 sequence is 13 residues long. V lost 0 bases, J lost 3 bases, and 2 bases stayed unmatched. From germline, CDR1 is DFQATT and CDR2 SNEGSKA (reference sequence). One entry per CDR3 protein, called by TCRdb with MiXCR from the 5' RACE reads. The profile shows roughly 310,000 distinct CDR3 sequences, 15% of them singletons. The chain uses TRBV20-1 and TRBJ2-7, with 7 bases that match TRBD2. The specimen sequenced was PBMCs or a T cell subset sorted from them (not recorded which). The TCR was taken from a man younger than 35 who had mild COVID-19 (a few samples of this study predate the infection). Cell type and time point are not known. In DNA form, the CDR3 reads TGCAGTGCTAGAGAAAGCGGGGTCTACGAGCAGTACTTC. Translating it yields CSARESGVYEQYF.